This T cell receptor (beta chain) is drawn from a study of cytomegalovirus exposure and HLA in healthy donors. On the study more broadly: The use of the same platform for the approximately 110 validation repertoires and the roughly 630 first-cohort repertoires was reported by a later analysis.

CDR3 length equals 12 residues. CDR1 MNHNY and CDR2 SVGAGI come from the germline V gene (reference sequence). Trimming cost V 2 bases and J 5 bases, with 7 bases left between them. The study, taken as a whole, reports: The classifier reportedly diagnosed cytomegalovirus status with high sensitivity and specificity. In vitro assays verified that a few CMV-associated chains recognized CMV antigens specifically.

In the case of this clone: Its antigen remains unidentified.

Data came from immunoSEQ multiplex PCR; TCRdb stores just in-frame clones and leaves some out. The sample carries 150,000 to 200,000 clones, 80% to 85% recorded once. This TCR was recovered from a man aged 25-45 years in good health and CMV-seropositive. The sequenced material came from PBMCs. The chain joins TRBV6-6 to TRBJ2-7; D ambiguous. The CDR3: CASSYPSDEQYF. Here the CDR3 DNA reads TGTGCCAGCAGTTACCCCTCGGACGAGCAGTACTTC.